The source of this T cell receptor beta chain is a study of radiotherapy plus CTLA-4 blockade in lung cancer. Using immunoSEQ multiplex PCR, the repertoire was profiled, and TCRdb retains in-frame clones only, with some absent. The profile shows tens of thousands of clones, around 84% of them singletons. CDR1 is SGHTA and CDR2 is FQGNSA in the germline V gene. The trim removed 4 bases at V and 4 bases at J, leaving 6 bases unmatched. This CDR3 has 14 residues. The chain couples TRBV7-2 to TRBJ1-1, with TRBD1 matching over 7 bases. The source material was peripheral blood, sampled from a patient treated with radiotherapy plus ipilimumab. This receptor was taken from a human donor with non-small cell lung cancer that progressed on radiotherapy plus ipilimumab. The CDR3 nucleotides read TGTGCCAGCAGCTCGACAGGGAGGGTCACTGAAGCTTTCTTT. Amino acid sequence: CASSSTGRVTEAFF.